The 14 T cell receptor beta chains below were found in one sample sequenced in a study of spatial heterogeneity in lung cancer. Indicated time point: sample taken at primary tumor resection. These receptors have no identified antigens. Study findings and constraints: Counts of expanded intratumoral alpha and beta TCRs tracked tumor mutation counts.

TCRdb re-derived calls from the 5' RACE reads in MiXCR, one entry per CDR3 protein. The table lists around 4,000 distinct CDR3 sequences, 10% to 11% of them singletons. This material consisted of lung tumor tissue, taken at surgery. The source is a male donor with early-stage non-small cell lung cancer.

This clonotype counts as medium-sized. The chain has TRBV6-2 or TRBV6-3 and TRBJ2-5; 8 positions agree with TRBD1. The germline CDR1 and CDR2 sequences are MNHEY and SVGEGT. Germline trimming cut 5 bases from V and 4 bases from J; bases unmatched to any gene: 12. CDR3 length: 16 amino acids. The CDR3 loop is CASSKGAQGVGETQYF. The CDR3 coding sequence is TGTGCCAGCAGTAAAGGGGCACAGGGGGTTGGAGAGACCCAGTACTTC.

This clonotype has more than one count but fewer than ten. The chain recombines TRBV19 with TRBJ1-5; D call uncertain. The CDR3 totals 13 residues. Germline CDR1 reads LNHDA; CDR2 reads SQIVND (reference sequence). Trimming stripped 3 bases from V and 7 bases from J, with 10 bases between. In DNA, the CDR3 is TGTGCCAGTAGTATCTCCAATCGCCAGCCCCAGCATTTT. Its translation: CASSISNRQPQHF.

In the case of this clonotype: With a much larger clone just one base away, this may be a read error. This chain links TRBV6-5 with TRBJ2-7, with D unclear. V dropped 6 bases and J dropped 4 bases, with 13 bases sitting between them. The CDR3 extends over 13 amino acids. CDR1 and CDR2 (germline): MNHEY, SVGAGI. CDR3 coding DNA: TGTGCCAGCAGATACGGCAGGTTTTACGAGCAGTACGTC. This gives the protein CASRYGRFYEQYV.

The rearrangement links TRBV7-2 to TRBJ1-3; D uncertain. CDR1 is SGHTA, CDR2 FQGNSA, per germline. V was trimmed by 3 bases and J by 0 bases, leaving 0 bases between them. The length of the CDR3 is 12 residues. The DNA for the CDR3 is TGTGCCAGCAGCTTCTCTGGAAACACCATATATTTT. Residues: CASSFSGNTIYF.

V gene TRBV7-2 combines with J gene TRBJ2-3; D gene uncertain. Trimming cost V 4 bases and J 6 bases, with 17 bases left between them. The V gene's germline CDR1 is SGHTA and CDR2 FQGNSA. The CDR3 runs 15 residues. The CDR3 nucleotides read TGTGCCAGCAGCTCCCAGGCTCTAGGTTCGGATACGCAGTATTTT. This codes for CASSSQALGSDTQYF.

This clonotype was found a few times. The V and J genes are TRBV9 and TRBJ1-6; D unresolved. Germline loops: CDR1 SGDLS, CDR2 YYNGEE. The V and J ends lost 3 bases and 10 bases respectively, with 8 bases between them. The CDR3 runs to 12 residues. CDR3 sequence: CASSGTGSPLHF. The CDR3 DNA is TGTGCCAGCAGCGGAACGGGGTCACCCCTCCACTTT.

The table lists this clonotype with a few counts. The chain has TRBV6-6 and TRBJ2-1; 7 bases map to TRBD1. Trimming cost V 0 bases and J 6 bases; bases outside gene matches: 8. Germline V gene sequence: CDR1 MNHNY, CDR2 SVGAGI (reference sequence). The CDR3 extends over 16 amino acids. CDR3 protein: CASSYSGRGSVNEQFF. CDR3 in DNA: TGTGCCAGCAGTTACTCGGGCAGGGGGTCTGTCAATGAGCAGTTCTTC.

The chain couples TRBV7-8 to TRBJ1-5, with D uncertain. This CDR3 spans 17 amino acids. The V gene's germline CDR1 is SGHVS and CDR2 FQNEAQ. V lost 1 base and J lost 0, with 13 bases in between. This chain's CDR3 is CASSLGIREDSNQPQHF. The CDR3 bases are TGTGCCAGCAGCTTAGGAATACGGGAAGATAGCAATCAGCCCCAGCATTTT.

In its sample, this clonotype was seen a few times. The rearrangement uses TRBV16 and TRBJ2-7, with D perhaps matching TRBD1 (5 bases). This CDR3 comprises 12 residues. The V end lost 3 bases, the J end lost 6 bases, and 9 bases lay between the germline ends. Germline loops: CDR1 KGHSY, CDR2 FQNENV. In nucleotides, the CDR3 is TGTGCCAGCAGCCACTTTCAGGGCGAGCAGTACTTC. Protein product: CASSHFQGEQYF. Together with reference TRBV16 and TRBJ2-7, the CDR3 gives the full variable domain: GEEVAQTPKHLVRGEGQKAKLYCAPIKGHSYVFWYQQVLKNEFKFLISFQNENVFDETGMPKERFSAKCLPNSPCSLEIQATKLEDSAVYFCASSHFQGEQYFGPGTRLTVT.

This clonotype was recorded a few times. V usage is TRBV6-5 and J usage is TRBJ2-3; TRBD1 matches 8 bases. Germline V gene data show CDR1 as MNHEY and CDR2 as SVGAGI. Unmatched junction bases numbered 2, after V lost 4 bases and J lost 2 bases. The CDR3 runs 14 residues. The CDR3 bases are TGTGCCAGCAGTTCGACAGGGGACACAGATACGCAGTATTTT. This encodes CASSSTGDTDTQYF.

This sequence joins TRBV7-2 and TRBJ2-4, with D possibly being TRBD1 (6 bases). The CDR3 contains 14 residues. Trimming left V 5 bases short and J 6 bases short, with 14 bases between. CDR1 is SGHTA, CDR2 FQGNSA, per germline. This CDR3 is CASSQDSFGNIQYF. The CDR3 bases are TGTGCCAGCAGCCAGGACAGTTTTGGAAACATTCAGTACTTC.

This clonotype has ten or more counts. J is TRBJ2-5 and V is TRBV7-8, with D possibly matching TRBD2 (5 bases). Trimming removed 6 bases at V and 3 bases at J, with 17 bases between. This CDR3 contains 15 residues. Per the germline V gene, CDR1 is SGHVS and CDR2 is FQNEAQ. The CDR3 DNA reads as TGTGCCAGCAGAAGCGAACTAGGGCAGAAAGAGACCCAGTACTTC. As protein: CASRSELGQKETQYF.

This clonotype has only a few counts. This chain joins TRBV28 and TRBJ2-5; TRBD1 or TRBD2 may be the D gene (5 bases each). V was shortened by 8 bases and J by 0 bases, with 19 bases between the two germline ends. Germline V gene lookup returns CDR1 MDHEN and CDR2 SYDVKM. The CDR3 consists of 16 residues. This CDR3 is CASQHHLGRYQETQYF. In DNA form, the CDR3 reads TGTGCCAGCCAACACCACCTGGGACGGTACCAAGAGACCCAGTACTTC.

The chain carries TRBV7-3 and TRBJ2-1; 9 nucleotides agree with TRBD2. Germline trimming cut 2 bases from V and 4 bases from J; bases unmatched to any gene: 9. The germline V gene has CDR1 SGHTA and CDR2 FQGTGA. This CDR3 has 17 residues. The CDR3 spells CASSLPPISGGYNEQFF. The CDR3 DNA follows: TGTGCCAGCAGCTTACCCCCTATTAGCGGGGGATACAATGAGCAGTTCTTC.